The subject of this entry is one T cell receptor (beta chain). What it binds is not known. The PCR was carried out with 60 Vbeta primers and 13 Jbeta primers. Sequencing was performed with immunoSEQ multiplex PCR; in TCRdb, only in-frame clones are kept and a portion is missing. The sample includes about 180,000 clones, 76% of them seen just once. The data derive from a study of cytomegalovirus exposure and HLA in healthy donors. Across the whole study: Drawn from HLA-typed donors, tens of millions of unique TCRs were held in an early data release.

J was trimmed by 4 bases and V by 0 bases; bases with no gene match: 2. CDR3 length equals 14 residues. CDR1 is SGHDT, CDR2 YYEEEE, per germline. Study conclusions and caveats: In a later analysis, HLA-C alleles had the fewest associated TCRs, DRB1 alleles the most.

The clonotype was recovered from a man younger than 35 in good health and CMV-seronegative. The chain links TRBV5-6 to TRBJ2-5, with 8 bases fitting TRBD2. Specimen: PBMCs. CDR3 amino acids: CASSLAGTRETQYF. For the CDR3, the DNA is TGTGCCAGCAGCTTGGCTGGGACTAGAGAGACCCAGTACTTC.